Listed below are T cell receptor beta chains from one sample, sequenced in a study of human T cells and chemical hapten exposure. Each CDR3 protein is one row after TCRdb ran MiXCR on the RACE reads. The repertoire includes about 380,000 distinct CDR3 sequences, 4.8% of them detected once, and over 2% sits in the top ten. Sequencing was performed on whole blood, taken in connection with sensitization to the hapten diphenylcyclopropenone (DPC). These receptors originate from a woman aged 45-59 years with alopecia areata. Some clones in this sample may be carry-over from other donors' samples. The CDR3 runs from the conserved cysteine through the conserved F or W. Fields, in order: clone size, D gene, V gene, J gene, CDR3 protein, CDR3 DNA. D genes are given only for firm matches. The size entry is marked missing in some rows and otherwise reads once, few, many or a size class.

many	NA	TRBV5-6	TRBJ2-1	CASSTTDEQFF	TGTGCCAGCAGCACGACAGATGAGCAGTTCTTC
few	NA	TRBV2	TRBJ1-3	CASSDGGMRNTIYF	TGTGCCAGCAGTGATGGAGGGATGAGAAACACCATATATTTT
NA	NA	TRBV5-1	TRBJ2-2	CASSPGLRTGTGELFF	TGCGCCAGCAGCCCCGGGCTCCGGACCGGGACCGGGGAGCTGTTTTTT
many	NA	TRBV18	TRBJ1-3	CASSPQHSGNTIYF	TGTGCCAGCTCCCCTCAGCACTCTGGAAACACCATATATTTT
few	TRBD2	TRBV6-6	TRBJ2-3	CASSYGRRRTSGTDTQYF	TGTGCCAGCAGTTACGGCCGACGGCGTACTAGCGGCACAGATACGCAGTATTTT
many	NA	TRBV21-1	TRBJ2-1	CASSAFGTDSYNEQFF	TGTGCCAGCAGCGCTTTCGGGACGGATTCCTACAATGAGCAGTTCTTC
many	TRBD2	TRBV6-5	TRBJ2-5	CASSYSRLAGQETQYF	TGTGCCAGCAGTTACTCGCGTCTAGCGGGGCAAGAGACCCAGTACTTC
NA	NA	TRBV7-8	TRBJ2-1	CASSPYEGYNEQFF	TGTGCCAGCAGCCCGTACGAGGGCTACAATGAGCAGTTCTTC
few	TRBD1	TRBV4-1	TRBJ2-7	CASGPQGQSYEQYF	TGCGCCAGCGGCCCCCAGGGACAGTCCTACGAGCAGTACTTC
many	NA	TRBV6-2/TRBV6-3	TRBJ1-6	CASISQPRVSPLHF	TGTGCCAGCATCTCCCAGCCACGAGTTTCACCCCTCCACTTT
NA	NA	TRBV9	TRBJ2-3	CARAGAEAYTQYF	TGTGCCAGAGCCGGGGCAGAAGCCTATACGCAGTATTTT
NA	NA	TRBV28	TRBJ2-7	CASSGGTYEQYF	TGTGCCAGCAGTGGTGGGACCTACGAGCAGTACTTC
few	NA	TRBV5-1	TRBJ1-5	CASSGQGGQPQHF	TGCGCCAGCAGTGGGCAGGGAGGTCAGCCCCAGCATTTT
NA	NA	TRBV3-1	TRBJ2-7	CASSPRAHYSYEQYF	TGTGCCAGCAGCCCCCGCGCCCATTACTCCTACGAGCAGTACTTC
many	TRBD2	TRBV6-1	TRBJ2-1	CASRKELAGGNEQFF	TGTGCCAGCAGGAAGGAACTAGCGGGAGGCAATGAGCAGTTCTTC
few	NA	TRBV4-3	TRBJ1-6	CASSQEPGQTYNSPLHF	TGCGCCAGCAGCCAAGAGCCCGGACAGACCTATAATTCACCCCTCCACTTT
few	TRBD1	TRBV7-6	TRBJ2-5	CASSPDRVMQETQYF	TGTGCCAGCAGCCCCGACAGGGTAATGCAAGAGACCCAGTACTTC
NA	TRBD2	TRBV28	TRBJ2-7	CASSLYSSGGTEQYF	TGTGCCAGCAGTTTATATTCAAGCGGGGGAACCGAGCAGTACTTC
NA	TRBD1	TRBV29-1	TRBJ1-1	CSGAGQGRGAFF	TGCAGCGGTGCGGGACAGGGGAGGGGAGCTTTCTTT
many	NA	TRBV5-1	TRBJ1-5	CASSLGSGDSNQPQHF	TGCGCCAGCAGCTTGGGGTCAGGGGATAGCAATCAGCCCCAGCATTTT
NA	NA	TRBV15	TRBJ2-2	CATSRDLTGELFF	TGTGCCACCAGCAGAGATTTAACCGGGGAGCTGTTTTTT
many	NA	TRBV7-9	TRBJ2-3	CASSPGSRSDTQYF	TGTGCCAGCAGCCCTGGATCCAGATCAGATACGCAGTATTTT
many	NA	TRBV5-5	TRBJ1-2	CASSHRTDNYGYTF	TGTGCCAGCAGCCACCGGACGGATAACTATGGCTACACCTTC
many	TRBD2	TRBV3-1	TRBJ2-3	CASSQVGGRRTDTQYF	TGTGCCAGCAGCCAAGTTGGCGGGAGGAGAACAGATACGCAGTATTTT
NA	TRBD2	TRBV6-2/TRBV6-3	TRBJ2-2	CASSDGGGPAGELFF	TGTGCCAGCAGCGACGGCGGGGGGCCGGCCGGGGAGCTGTTTTTT
NA	NA	TRBV10-3	TRBJ1-4	CAISESGQPNEKLFF	TGTGCCATCAGTGAGTCCGGCCAGCCTAATGAAAAACTGTTTTTT
few	NA	TRBV7-6	TRBJ1-1	CASSLRERDTEAFF	TGTGCCAGCAGCTTAAGGGAACGGGACACTGAAGCTTTCTTT
many	NA	TRBV3-1	TRBJ2-3	CASSQGGGPTDTQYF	TGTGCCAGCAGCCAAGGAGGGGGGCCCACAGATACGCAGTATTTT
many	NA	TRBV11-2	TRBJ1-4	CASSWKDPGRGKLFF	TGTGCCAGCAGCTGGAAGGATCCGGGCCGGGGAAAACTGTTTTTT
NA	NA	TRBV12-3/TRBV12-4	TRBJ2-1	CASTPESTQAIDEQFF	TGTGCCAGCACCCCGGAATCCACCCAGGCGATCGATGAGCAGTTCTTC
few	TRBD1	TRBV4-3	TRBJ1-4	CASSQDLGFRGTTNEKLFF	TGCGCCAGCAGCCAAGATCTGGGCTTCAGGGGGACAACTAATGAAAAACTGTTTTTT
many	NA	TRBV27	TRBJ2-3	CASSPQGSRTDTQYF	TGTGCCAGTTCCCCACAGGGATCACGCACAGATACGCAGTATTTT
few	NA	TRBV11-2	TRBJ2-7	CASSFGQGHRVIDEQYF	TGTGCCAGCAGCTTCGGACAAGGGCACAGGGTAATTGACGAGCAGTACTTC
many	TRBD2	TRBV13	TRBJ2-1	CASSPGTSGLSSYNEQFF	TGTGCCAGCAGCCCAGGGACTAGCGGGTTAAGCTCCTACAATGAGCAGTTCTTC
few	NA	TRBV27	TRBJ2-2	CATSYQGSTGELFF	TGTGCCACCAGCTACCAGGGCTCCACCGGGGAGCTGTTTTTT
many	NA	TRBV10-3	TRBJ2-7	CAISEFGGPGYEQYF	TGTGCCATCAGTGAGTTTGGGGGGCCGGGCTACGAGCAGTACTTC
few	TRBD2	TRBV13	TRBJ2-7	CASSSTSGKTYF	TGTGCCAGCAGCTCGACTAGCGGGAAGACGTACTTC
NA	NA	TRBV19	TRBJ1-5	CASSRQVGSNQPQHF	TGTGCCAGTAGTAGGCAGGTCGGCAGCAATCAGCCCCAGCATTTT
NA	TRBD2	TRBV20-1	TRBJ2-1	CSARDLGLAGVAYNEQFF	TGCAGTGCTAGAGATTTGGGACTAGCGGGGGTAGCATACAATGAGCAGTTCTTC
NA	NA	TRBV6-5	TRBJ2-7	CASSWTGGLQYF	TGTGCCAGCAGTTGGACAGGAGGGCTGCAGTACTTC
NA	NA	TRBV4-1	TRBJ1-5	CASSGGTGLNQPQHF	TGCGCCAGCAGCGGGGGGACGGGGCTCAATCAGCCCCAGCATTTT
many	TRBD2	TRBV20-1	TRBJ2-3	CSADPGTSDTDTQYF	TGCAGTGCTGACCCGGGGACTAGCGACACAGATACGCAGTATTTT
NA	NA	TRBV9	TRBJ2-5	CASSAGAQQETQYF	TGTGCCAGCAGCGCCGGGGCCCAACAAGAGACCCAGTACTTC
many	NA	TRBV6-2/TRBV6-3	TRBJ2-7	CASSPPPPRPSTHF	TGTGCCAGCAGTCCCCCCCCACCCCGACCAAGTACGCACTTC
NA	NA	TRBV28	TRBJ1-2	CASSPNPGNYGYTF	TGTGCCAGCAGCCCAAACCCCGGCAACTATGGCTACACCTTC
many	TRBD1	TRBV12-3/TRBV12-4	TRBJ1-5	CASSQLSGTAQHF	TGTGCCAGCAGCCAACTCTCCGGGACAGCCCAGCATTTT
NA	NA	TRBV7-2	TRBJ2-1	CASSLLGSYNEQFF	TGTGCCAGCAGCCTATTAGGGTCCTACAATGAGCAGTTCTTC
few	NA	TRBV20-1	TRBJ2-3	CSAREWPASQDTDTQYF	TGCAGTGCTAGAGAGTGGCCCGCTAGCCAAGACACAGATACGCAGTATTTT
many	NA	TRBV11-2	TRBJ2-1	CASSLNSPNEQFF	TGTGCCAGCAGCTTAAACAGCCCCAATGAGCAGTTCTTC
many	NA	TRBV7-2	TRBJ2-1	CASSLATLREQFF	TGTGCCAGCAGCTTAGCTACCCTCAGGGAGCAGTTCTTC
few	NA	TRBV7-2	TRBJ2-7	CASSLGQKPYEQYF	TGTGCCAGCAGCCTCGGACAGAAACCTTACGAGCAGTACTTC
NA	NA	TRBV27	TRBJ2-2	CASSPSSREMPGELFF	TGTGCCAGCAGTCCCTCTAGCAGGGAAATGCCCGGGGAGCTGTTTTTT